These 21 T cell receptor beta chains were sequenced from one sample in a study of T cells in localized non-small cell lung cancer. Sequenced by immunoSEQ multiplex PCR; TCRdb stores in-frame clones only, minus some. The sample yields about a thousand clones, about 18% seen once. Source: normal lung tissue next to the tumor, taken before any cancer treatment. The receptors derive from a female donor older than 55 with stage II squamous cell lung carcinoma.

There are a few counts of this clone. V gene TRBV11-3 combines with J gene TRBJ1-6; D perhaps matches TRBD1 (5 bases). CDR1 and CDR2 (germline): SGHNT, YENEEA. CDR3 size: 16 residues. The V gene lost 4 bases and the J gene lost 7 bases, with 17 bases spanning the gap. CDR3 residues: CASSSRRGVRNSPLHF. DNA of the CDR3: TGTGCCAGCAGCTCGCGGCGGGGGGTAAGAAATTCACCCCTCCACTTT.

J is TRBJ1-1 and V is TRBV28; D not certain. V was shortened by 4 bases and J by 10 bases, with 13 bases between the two germline ends. In germline, CDR1 is MDHEN, CDR2 SYDVKM. CDR3 length: 12 residues. CDR3 sequence: CASSSRRFPAFF. CDR3 in DNA: TGTGCCAGCAGTTCCCGCAGGTTTCCAGCTTTCTTT. The complete variable domain, with remaining parts taken from reference TRBV28 and TRBJ1-1, reads DVKVTQSSRYLVKRTGEKVFLECVQDMDHENMFWYRQDPGLGLRLIYFSYDVKMKEKGDIPEGYSVSREKKERFSLILESASTNQTSMYLCASSSRRFPAFFGQGTRLTVV.

The gene calls are TRBV18 and TRBJ1-6; D remains ambiguous. The length of the CDR3 is 15 residues. V lost 5 bases and J lost 9, with 17 bases in between. The V gene's germline CDR1 is KGHSH and CDR2 LQKENI. Written as DNA, the CDR3 is TGTGCCAGCTCAGAACGGACTACCTCAGGTTCACCCCTCCACTTT. It encodes CASSERTTSGSPLHF.

This clone is judged medium-sized. The V call is TRBV23-1, the J call TRBJ1-4, with 7 bases identical to TRBD1. TRBV23-1 is an open reading frame, and its role is uncertain. V trimming: 6 bases; J trimming: 7 bases; junction bases outside the gene matches: 14. CDR3 length: 16 residues. The CDR3 sequence: CASSPEQGSGIEKLFF. The DNA for the CDR3 is TGCGCCAGCAGCCCCGAACAGGGGAGCGGGATTGAAAAACTGTTTTTT.

This chain links TRBV19 with TRBJ1-1; D is unclear. CDR3 length: 14 residues. V lost 5 bases, J lost 6 bases, and 16 bases lay in between. CDR1 LNHDA and CDR2 SQIVND come from the germline V gene (reference sequence). The CDR3 spells CASSEGLGRAEAFF. DNA for the CDR3: TGTGCCAGTAGTGAAGGACTGGGGAGGGCTGAAGCTTTCTTT.

This chain uses TRBV14 with TRBJ2-7; tentative D call: TRBD2 (6 bases). V dropped 4 bases and J dropped 0 bases, with 22 bases sitting between them. The length of the CDR3 is 18 residues. Germline assignment: CDR1 SGHDN and CDR2 FVKESK. CDR3 region: CASSPTYSSGTDSYEQYF. The CDR3 DNA follows: TGTGCCAGCAGCCCCACCTATAGCTCCGGGACTGACTCCTACGAGCAGTACTTC.

DNA of the CDR3: TGTGCCAGCAGCCTACGACAGGGGGGGAACACTGAAGCTTTCTTT. Its protein is CASSLRQGGNTEAFF. The chain carries TRBV11-3 and TRBJ1-1, with 9 bases that match TRBD1. The CDR3 is made up of 15 amino acids. V was clipped by 5 bases and J by 1 base; unmatched bases: 5. Germline CDR1 and CDR2: SGHNT and YENEEA.

The chain is built from TRBV18 and TRBJ2-1; 16 nucleotides match TRBD2. The V gene end was trimmed by 0 bases and the J gene end by 5 bases; junction bases not matched to a gene: 4. CDR1 is KGHSH, CDR2 LQKENI, per germline. This CDR3 comprises 18 residues. CDR3 region: CASSPPGLAGGLDNEQFF. The CDR3 nucleotides read TGTGCCAGCTCACCACCGGGACTAGCGGGGGGGCTGGACAATGAGCAGTTCTTC.

This clone rates as medium-sized. The V call is TRBV11-3, the J call TRBJ2-2; TRBD2 might be the D (5 bases). V was shortened by 2 bases and J by 5 bases, with 12 bases between the two germline ends. The CDR3 loop spans 15 amino acids. The germline V gene encodes CDR1 SGHNT and CDR2 YENEEA. The CDR3 loop reads CASSLRTPETGELFF. As DNA, the CDR3 is TGTGCCAGCAGCTTACGGACTCCCGAAACCGGGGAGCTGTTTTTT. Complete variable domain (other parts from reference TRBV11-3 and TRBJ2-2): EAGVVQSPRYKIIEKKQPVAFWCNPISGHNTLYWYLQNLGQGPELLIRYENEEAVDDSQLPKDRFSAERLKGVDSTLKIQPAELGDSAVYLCASSLRTPETGELFFGEGSRLTVL.

This clone was seen a handful of times. The J gene is TRBJ1-1, the V gene TRBV6-8, with D perhaps TRBD1 (5 bases). The CDR3 has 14 amino acids. Germline CDR1 and CDR2: MNHGY and SAAAGT. Trimming pared 3 bases from V and 0 bases from J, leaving 8 bases between. CDR3 amino acids: CASSYDSLNTEAFF. The CDR3 bases are TGTGCCAGCAGTTATGACAGTTTGAACACTGAAGCTTTCTTT.

On this clone itself: A read error may produce the germline difference seen at one junction end. V and J are TRBV18 and TRBJ1-2; D is perhaps TRBD1 (6 bases). Germline assignment: CDR1 KGHSH and CDR2 LQKENI. The CDR3 consists of 15 residues. CDR3 sequence reads: CASSPTAGEGYGYTF. As DNA, the CDR3 is TGTGCTAGCTCACCAACCGCAGGGGAGGGCTATGGCTACACCTTC. Combining the CDR3 with reference TRBV18 and TRBJ1-2 gives the whole variable domain NAGVMQNPRHLVRRRGQEARLRCSPMKGHSHVYWYRQLPEEGLKFMVYLQKENIIDESGMPKERFSAEFPKEGPSILRIQQVVRGDSAAYFCASSPTAGEGYGYTFGSGTRLTVV.

In this sample, this clone is medium-sized. The V gene is TRBV6-8, the J gene TRBJ2-7, with D possibly being TRBD1 (6 bases). The CDR3 runs to 12 residues. Germline lookup yields CDR1 MNHGY and CDR2 SAAAGT. Trimming shortened V by 6 bases and J by 6 bases, and 12 bases separated the two germline ends. In DNA, the CDR3 is TGTGCCAGCAGCCCGACAGGAACCGAGCAGTACTTC. It is translated as CASSPTGTEQYF.

The chain's CDR3 is CASSLSPLGTGFSEQYF. The CDR3 DNA follows: TGTGCCAGCAGCTTGTCGCCCCTGGGGACAGGGTTCTCCGAGCAGTACTTC. The genes are TRBV11-3 and TRBJ2-7; 9 bases are a match to TRBD1. Germline V CDR1 and CDR2: SGHNT, YENEEA. V shed 3 bases, J shed 6 bases, and the junction held 15 bases outside the gene matches. The CDR3 spans 17 residues. Combining the CDR3 with reference TRBV11-3 and TRBJ2-7 gives the whole variable domain EAGVVQSPRYKIIEKKQPVAFWCNPISGHNTLYWYLQNLGQGPELLIRYENEEAVDDSQLPKDRFSAERLKGVDSTLKIQPAELGDSAVYLCASSLSPLGTGFSEQYFGPGTRLTVT.

This clone appeared a few times. The CDR3 sequence: CASSPEGGNGYPNQPQHF. The CDR3 nucleotides read TGTGCCAGCAGTCCCGAGGGGGGGAATGGGTATCCCAATCAGCCCCAGCATTTT. The V call is TRBV28, the J call TRBJ1-5, with D possibly TRBD1 on 6 matching bases. The CDR3 extends over 18 amino acids. Germline V gene sequence: CDR1 MDHEN, CDR2 SYDVKM. The germline V and J ends were trimmed by 5 bases and 3 bases, with 23 bases remaining between them.

By proportion, this clone is medium-sized (0.01 to 0.1%). The rearrangement joins TRBV6-8 to TRBJ2-1; D is perhaps TRBD1 or TRBD2 (6 bases each). Germline V gives CDR1 MNHGY, CDR2 SAAAGT. V gave up 6 bases and J gave up 7 bases, with 16 bases separating them. This CDR3 has 14 residues. CDR3 sequence reads: CASSPQGLRNEQFF. In DNA, the CDR3 is TGTGCCAGCAGCCCACAGGGACTGCGGAATGAGCAGTTCTTC.

This clone came up a few times. This rearrangement joins TRBV11-3 to TRBJ1-1; the D gene is possibly TRBD1 (6 bases). V was clipped by 7 bases and J by 6 bases, with 18 bases between them. In germline, CDR1 is SGHNT, CDR2 YENEEA. CDR3 size: 14 residues. For the CDR3, the DNA is TGTGCCAGCACCGTAGGGGGAGGGGGGGCTGAAGCTTTCTTT. Its translation: CASTVGGGGAEAFF.

The chain carries TRBV11-3 and TRBJ2-7; 9 bases agree with TRBD1. This CDR3 has 15 residues. J was trimmed by 2 bases and V by 3 bases; bases with no gene match: 5. The germline V gene has CDR1 SGHNT and CDR2 YENEEA. The CDR3 reads CASSFGGTGTYEQYF. The CDR3 DNA sequence: TGTGCCAGCAGCTTTGGGGGGACAGGGACCTACGAGCAGTACTTC. Full variable domain (rest looked up from reference TRBV11-3 and TRBJ2-7): EAGVVQSPRYKIIEKKQPVAFWCNPISGHNTLYWYLQNLGQGPELLIRYENEEAVDDSQLPKDRFSAERLKGVDSTLKIQPAELGDSAVYLCASSFGGTGTYEQYFGPGTRLTVT.

This clone was seen a few times. Other DNA sequences from this sample encode an identical CDR3 as well. V is TRBV6-8 and J is TRBJ1-1; TRBD1 agrees at 7 bases. This CDR3 has 12 residues. Germline-derived CDR1 and CDR2 are MNHGY and SAAAGT. V lost 6 bases, J lost 4 bases, and 2 bases stayed unmatched. CDR3 DNA sequence: TGTGCCAGCAGGACAGGGCTCACTGAAGCTTTCTTT. This encodes CASRTGLTEAFF.

This chain uses TRBV11-3 with TRBJ2-7; D unclear. CDR1 is SGHNT and CDR2 is YENEEA in the germline V gene. V lost 2 bases, J lost 0 bases, and 11 bases lay in between. The CDR3 contains 15 residues. The CDR3 spells CASSLMDASSYEQYF. The DNA for the CDR3 is TGTGCCAGCAGCTTAATGGACGCGAGCTCCTACGAGCAGTACTTC.

This clone qualifies as medium-sized. The chain uses TRBV6-8 and TRBJ1-4, with D perhaps TRBD1 (5 bases). The V and J ends lost 7 bases and 8 bases respectively, with 14 bases between them. CDR3 length: 13 amino acids. Germline loops: CDR1 MNHGY, CDR2 SAAAGT. The CDR3 here is CASTRLGAEKLFF. CDR3 bases: TGTGCCAGCACACGCCTCGGGGCCGAAAAACTGTTTTTT.

As DNA, the CDR3 is TGCGCCAGCAGCTTGGCAGGCCGCGGGACTGAAGCTTTCTTT. Translating gives CASSLAGRGTEAFF. This sequence joins TRBV5-1 and TRBJ1-1; D unresolved. CDR3 length: 14 residues. Germline CDR1 and CDR2: SGHRS and YFSETQ. V lost 0 bases and J 5 bases, leaving 11 bases between the germline ends.